This T cell receptor (beta chain) was retrieved from a study of blood T cell repertoires in COVID-19. Study details: The origin of the acute and convalescent COVID-19 samples was the United States, Italy and Spain. PBMCs, B-cell-depleted T cells, or T cells provided the cDNA or gDNA that made up the material.

Study processing details: Estimation of nucleated cell counts relied on the amplification of reference gene primers. The repertoire was sequenced with immunoSEQ multiplex PCR; TCRdb's copy has only in-frame clones and lacks some. That table is the source of V, J and clone size, and D and trimming were worked out from the DNA. The sample carries some 190,000 clones, 82% recorded once. The CDR3 is made up of 14 amino acids. From germline, CDR1 is MNHEY and CDR2 SMNVEV (reference sequence). V lost 3 bases, J lost 1 base, and 9 bases lay in between. The sample was peripheral blood. The sequence derives from a woman of 80 years or more with active or convalescent COVID-19. J is TRBJ1-1 and V is TRBV27; D may be TRBD1 (5 bases). This chain's CDR3 is CASSFAGKNTEAFF. CDR3 bases: TGTGCCAGCAGTTTTGCAGGGAAGAACACTGAAGCTTTCTTT.